What follows are 22 T cell receptor beta chains derived from one specimen sequenced in a study of blood T cells in healthy people across ages. It was with a sample-barcoded 5' primer and a J-beta primer mix that a second PCR of roughly 7 to 12 cycles was run. One entry per CDR3 protein results from TCRdb running MiXCR on the 5' RACE reads. The sample has around 870,000 distinct CDR3 sequences; under 30% are singletons. Sequencing used blood. These receptors were obtained from a woman of 80 years or more in good health.

This clonotype was recorded a few times. V usage is TRBV3-1 and J usage is TRBJ1-6; D gene unclear. With 1 base removed from V and 9 bases from J, the gap between germline ends came to 4 bases. CDR1 LGHDT and CDR2 YNNKEL come from the germline V gene (reference sequence). The CDR3 totals 12 residues. The CDR3: CASSQGVSPLHF. In DNA, the CDR3 is TGTGCCAGCAGCCAAGGCGTTTCACCCCTCCACTTT.

This chain links TRBV18 with TRBJ2-1; 9 positions match TRBD2. Germline V CDR1 and CDR2: KGHSH, LQKENI. CDR3 length: 15 residues. V shed 3 bases, J shed 13 bases, and the junction held 13 bases outside the gene matches. The CDR3 region has the DNA TGTGCCAGCTCACCGCCCGCGGGGGGGCCGGAGACCCAGTTCTTC. The encoded protein is CASSPPAGGPETQFF.

This clonotype came up a few times. Given a much more abundant clone one base away, this may be a read error. The V and J genes are TRBV7-9 and TRBJ2-5, with a weak D call TRBD2 (7 bases). This CDR3 is 16 amino acids long. V shed 2 bases and J shed 5 bases, with 18 bases lying between them. Germline CDR1 and CDR2: SEHNR and FQNEAQ (reference sequence). CDR3 in amino acids: CASSLSSGRGGETQYF. The CDR3 nucleotides read TGTGCCAGCAGCTTATCGTCGGGCAGGGGAGGGGAGACCCAGTACTTC.

Many counts were recorded for this clonotype. J is TRBJ2-7 and V is TRBV28, with TRBD1 identical over 7 bases. CDR3 length equals 13 residues. Trimming took 2 bases from V and 6 from J; bases not matched to a gene: 4. Germline lookup yields CDR1 MDHEN and CDR2 SYDVKM. The chain's CDR3 is CASSLGTESEQYF. The CDR3, as DNA: TGTGCCAGCAGTTTAGGGACAGAGAGCGAGCAGTACTTC.

As concerns this clonotype: The junction departs from the called germline gene at one end, perhaps through a read error. This chain connects TRBV7-2 to TRBJ2-1; 7 positions agree with TRBD2. Germline-derived CDR1 and CDR2 are SGHTA and FQGNSA. CDR3 length: 12 residues. CDR3 amino acids: CASSSHAGVQFF. For the CDR3, the DNA is TGCGCCAGCAGCTCCCACGCGGGGGTCCAGTTCTTC.

This clonotype has more than one count but fewer than ten. The chain has TRBV5-6 and TRBJ2-1; TRBD2 matches 12 bases. The germline CDR1 and CDR2 sequences are SGHDT and YYEEEE. The V and J ends lost 4 bases and 4 bases, in that order; junction bases with no gene match: 6. The CDR3 length is 16 residues. Written as DNA, the CDR3 is TGTGCCAGCAGCAGACTAGCGGGGGAGCTTTACAATGAGCAGTTCTTC. Amino acid sequence: CASSRLAGELYNEQFF.

This clonotype was found a few times. As DNA, the CDR3 is TGTGCCAGCAGCATTTCCGGGTTGGGAGTAGAGACCCAGTACTTC. Amino acid sequence: CASSISGLGVETQYF. This chain links TRBV9 with TRBJ2-5, with D possibly TRBD2 on 5 matching bases. The CDR3 runs to 15 residues. V lost 4 bases, J lost 4 bases, and 17 bases lay in between. The germline gives CDR1 SGDLS, CDR2 YYNGEE.

In this sample, this clonotype turned up many times. This chain joins TRBV12-3 or TRBV12-4 and TRBJ1-2; 7 bases agree with TRBD1. The CDR3 loop spans 13 amino acids. Trimming removed 4 bases from V and 5 bases from J; junction bases left unmatched: 4. The CDR3 nucleotides are TGTGCCAGCAGTTACCAGGGGGAATATGGCTACACCTTC. It is translated as CASSYQGEYGYTF.

With regard to this clonotype: One end of the junction varies from germline; a read error may be responsible. CDR3 nucleotide sequence: TGTGCCAGCAGCCTGACTAGCGGGGTCACAGATATGCAGTATTTT. Translating gives CASSLTSGVTDMQYF. The chain has TRBV7-2 and TRBJ2-3; 11 bases align to TRBD2. The germline V gene has CDR1 SGHTA and CDR2 FQGNSA. The CDR3 extends over 15 amino acids.

This clonotype was recorded many times. The chain couples TRBV7-2 to TRBJ2-1; 11 bases align to TRBD2. The V and J ends lost 1 base and 9 bases, in that order; junction bases with no gene match: 8. The CDR3 is made up of 16 amino acids. Germline-derived CDR1 and CDR2 are SGHTA and FQGNSA. The CDR3 loop reads CASSLVLAGGKGEQFF. In DNA, the CDR3 is TGTGCCAGCAGCTTAGTTTTAGCGGGGGGGAAGGGTGAGCAGTTCTTC.

This clonotype was found many times. The chain carries TRBV6-2 or TRBV6-3 and TRBJ2-7, with a tentative D call TRBD2 (6 bases). The CDR3 loop spans 12 amino acids. V was pared by 6 bases and J by 7 bases, with 13 bases between. Germline CDR1 reads MNHEY; CDR2 reads SVGEGT. The CDR3 DNA reads as TGTGCCAGCAGACCCGCCGGAGGGGAGCAGTACTTC. Residues: CASRPAGGEQYF.

This clonotype has ten or more counts. CDR3 sequence reads: CASSDGTGGGDTQYF. CDR3 sequence (DNA): TGTGCCAGCAGTGATGGGACAGGGGGGGGAGATACGCAGTATTTT. The chain has TRBV25-1 and TRBJ2-3; 11 bases are a match to TRBD1. Germline trimming cut 3 bases from V and 5 bases from J; bases unmatched to any gene: 4. CDR3 length: 15 amino acids. CDR1 MGHDK and CDR2 SYGVNS come from the germline V gene.

Concerning this clonotype: Germline is not matched at one junction end, which may reflect a read error. V is TRBV12-3 or TRBV12-4 and J is TRBJ2-3; 11 nucleotides match TRBD2. The CDR3 is made up of 14 amino acids. This chain's CDR3 is CASNLAGGLDVQYF. CDR3 sequence (DNA): TGTGCCAGCAATCTAGCGGGGGGACTAGATGTGCAGTATTTC.

Ten or more counts support this clonotype. This chain connects TRBV6-6 to TRBJ2-1; perhaps TRBD1 as D (5 bases). Germline V CDR1 and CDR2: MNHNY, SVGAGI (reference sequence). Trimming left V 0 bases short and J 5 bases short, with 11 bases between. This CDR3 has 15 amino acids. The CDR3 sequence is CASSYSQGRNNEQFF. In DNA form, the CDR3 reads TGTGCCAGCAGTTACTCCCAGGGCAGGAACAATGAGCAGTTCTTC.

This clonotype was recorded once. With a much larger clone just one base away, this may be a read error. V usage is TRBV6-1 and J usage is TRBJ2-5; D unclear. V dropped 7 bases and J dropped 11 bases, with 14 bases sitting between them. CDR3 length equals 11 residues. CDR1 and CDR2 from the germline V gene are MNHNS and SASEGT. CDR3 DNA sequence: TGTGCCAGCAAGGCGACCTACGTGCAGTACTTC. The encoded protein is CASKATYVQYF.

This clonotype was seen only a few times. For the CDR3, the DNA is TGTGCCAGCAGTGGACAGGGCGGGAGATACACTGAAGCTTTCTTT. This codes for CASSGQGGRYTEAFF. V gene TRBV6-5 combines with J gene TRBJ1-1, with TRBD1 matching 8 bases. V gave up 5 bases and J gave up 3 bases; unmatched junction bases: 8. The CDR3 totals 15 residues. Germline loops: CDR1 MNHEY, CDR2 SVGAGI.

V and J are TRBV7-2 and TRBJ2-7; D possibly uses TRBD1 or TRBD2 (6 bases each). The CDR3 consists of 15 residues. The ends were cut back, 0 bases at V and 3 bases at J, with 12 bases in the middle. Germline CDR1 and CDR2: SGHTA and FQGNSA. For the CDR3, the DNA is TGTGCCAGCAGCTTAGCGGGGGGCCAACTCTACGAGCAGTACTTC. This codes for CASSLAGGQLYEQYF.

V usage is TRBV24-1 and J usage is TRBJ2-1, with 9 bases matching TRBD2. V was pared by 2 bases and J by 6 bases, with 7 bases of the junction left unmatched. Germline V CDR1 and CDR2: KGHDR, SFDVKD. This CDR3 has 16 amino acids. CDR3 nucleotides: TGTGCCACCAGTGATTGGGTAGCGGGGGCCTTCAATGAGCAGTTCTTC. Translating it yields CATSDWVAGAFNEQFF.

This clonotype appeared a few times. This may be a read error, as it is one base from a much larger clone. The chain joins TRBV24-1 to TRBJ2-1; the match to TRBD1 covers 9 bases. This CDR3 has 15 residues. CDR1 KGHDR and CDR2 SFDVKD come from the germline V gene. This CDR3 is CATSDPGQGGNERFF. The CDR3 coding sequence is TGTGCCACCAGTGATCCGGGACAGGGCGGCAATGAGCGGTTCTTC.

The table lists this clonotype with a few counts. A much larger clone is a single base away; this may be a read error. V is TRBV5-1 and J is TRBJ2-5, with D uncertain. The J call is doubtful: the DNA matches TRBJ2-7 better. CDR3 length: 15 residues. Germline assignment: CDR1 SGHRS and CDR2 YFSETQ. The CDR3 region has the DNA TGCGCCAGCAGCTTGGATGGACCAATCGGCTACGAGCAGTACTTC. Translated, it gives CASSLDGPIGYEQYF.

This clonotype was counted at least ten times. V usage is TRBV6-2 or TRBV6-3 and J usage is TRBJ2-5; D call uncertain. V gave up 0 bases and J gave up 1 base, with 9 bases separating them. CDR3 size: 15 residues. The V gene's germline CDR1 is MNHEY and CDR2 SVGEGT. CDR3 nucleotides: TGTGCCAGCAGTTACTCGAGTGGGCTCCAAGAGACCCAGTACTTC. It codes for CASSYSSGLQETQYF.

The sample holds many counts of this clonotype. The junction does not match germline at one end; this may be a read error. V and J are TRBV7-2 and TRBJ2-5, with D possibly called TRBD1 or TRBD2 (5 bases each). Germline CDR1 is SGHTA and CDR2 is FQGNSA. The CDR3 is 13 amino acids. CDR3 sequence reads: CASNLEGRETQYF. The DNA of the CDR3 is TGTGCCAGCAACTTAGAGGGGCGAGAGACCCAGTACTTC.